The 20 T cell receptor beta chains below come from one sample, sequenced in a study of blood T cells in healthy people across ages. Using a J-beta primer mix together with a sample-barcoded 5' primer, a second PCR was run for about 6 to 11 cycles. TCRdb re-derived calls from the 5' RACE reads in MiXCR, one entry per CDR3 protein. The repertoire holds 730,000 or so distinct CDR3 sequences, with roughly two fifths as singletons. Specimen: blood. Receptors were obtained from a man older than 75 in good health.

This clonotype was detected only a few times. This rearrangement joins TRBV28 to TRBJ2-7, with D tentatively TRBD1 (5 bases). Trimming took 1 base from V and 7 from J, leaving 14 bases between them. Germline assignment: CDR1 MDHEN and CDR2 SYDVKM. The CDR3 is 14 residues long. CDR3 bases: TGTGCCAGCAGTTTATCTCAGGGAAGTCGGGAGCAGTACTTC. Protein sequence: CASSLSQGSREQYF.

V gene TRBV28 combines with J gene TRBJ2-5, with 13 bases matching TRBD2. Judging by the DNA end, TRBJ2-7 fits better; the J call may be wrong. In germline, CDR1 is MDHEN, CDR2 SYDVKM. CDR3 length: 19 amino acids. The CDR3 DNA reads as TGTGCCAGCAGTTTACCCCCGGGACTAGCGGGAAGTAGGCCCTACGAGCAGTACTTC. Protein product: CASSLPPGLAGSRPYEQYF.

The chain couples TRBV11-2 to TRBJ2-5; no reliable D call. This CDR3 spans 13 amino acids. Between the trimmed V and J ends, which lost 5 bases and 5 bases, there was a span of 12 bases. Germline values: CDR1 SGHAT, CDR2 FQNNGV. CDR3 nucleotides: TGTGCCAGCAGCCCCAGGATGGGGGAGACCCAGTACTTC. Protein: CASSPRMGETQYF.

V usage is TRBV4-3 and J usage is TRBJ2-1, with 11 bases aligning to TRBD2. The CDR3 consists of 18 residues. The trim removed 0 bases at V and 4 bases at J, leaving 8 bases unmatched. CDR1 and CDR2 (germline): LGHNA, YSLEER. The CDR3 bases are TGCGCCAGCAGCCAAGATCATACTAGCGGGAGTTTTTACAATGAGCAGTTCTTC. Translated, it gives CASSQDHTSGSFYNEQFF.

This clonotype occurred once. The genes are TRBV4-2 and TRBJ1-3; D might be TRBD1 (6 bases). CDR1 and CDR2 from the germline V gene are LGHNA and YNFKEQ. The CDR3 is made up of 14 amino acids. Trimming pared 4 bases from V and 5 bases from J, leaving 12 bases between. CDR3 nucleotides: TGTGCCAGCAGCCCGGTTGGGACAAGAAACACCATATATTTT. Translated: CASSPVGTRNTIYF.

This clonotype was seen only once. CDR3 coding DNA: TGTGCCAGCGCTAGACAGGGATCCCCACAGGAGACCCAGTACTTC. It specifies CASARQGSPQETQYF. V is TRBV2 and J is TRBJ2-7; 7 nucleotides match TRBD1. The J call is in doubt because the DNA end fits TRBJ2-5 better. The germline gives CDR1 SNHLY, CDR2 FYNNEI. CDR3 length equals 15 residues.

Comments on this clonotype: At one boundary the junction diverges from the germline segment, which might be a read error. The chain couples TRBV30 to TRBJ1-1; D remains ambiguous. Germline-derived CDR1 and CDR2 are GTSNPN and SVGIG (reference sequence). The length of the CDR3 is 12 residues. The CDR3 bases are TGTGCCTGGAGTAAGAGGAACACCGAAGCTTTCTTT. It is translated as CAWSKRNTEAFF.

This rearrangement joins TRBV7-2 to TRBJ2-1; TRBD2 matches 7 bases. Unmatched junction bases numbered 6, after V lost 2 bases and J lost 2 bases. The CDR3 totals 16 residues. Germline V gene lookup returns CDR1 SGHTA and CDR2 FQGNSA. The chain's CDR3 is CASSLFSGATYNEQFF. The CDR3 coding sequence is TGTGCCAGCAGCTTATTCAGCGGGGCGACCTACAATGAGCAGTTCTTC.

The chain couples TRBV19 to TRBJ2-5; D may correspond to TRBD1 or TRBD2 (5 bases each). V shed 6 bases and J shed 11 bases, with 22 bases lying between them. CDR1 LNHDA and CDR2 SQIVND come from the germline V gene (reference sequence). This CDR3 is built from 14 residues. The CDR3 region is CASSPEGTNNEQYF. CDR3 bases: TGTGCCAGTAGCCCCGAGGGGACCAACAATGAGCAGTACTTC.

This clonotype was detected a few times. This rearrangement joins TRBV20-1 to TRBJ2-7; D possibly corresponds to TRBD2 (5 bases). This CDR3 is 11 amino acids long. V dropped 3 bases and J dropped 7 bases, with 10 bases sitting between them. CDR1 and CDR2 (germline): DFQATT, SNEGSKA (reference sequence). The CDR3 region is CSASPRREQYF. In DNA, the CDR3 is TGCAGTGCTAGCCCCCGGAGGGAGCAGTACTTC.

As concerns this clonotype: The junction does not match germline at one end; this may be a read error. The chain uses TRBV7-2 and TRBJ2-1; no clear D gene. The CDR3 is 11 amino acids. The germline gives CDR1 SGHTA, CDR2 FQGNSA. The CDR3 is CANSLSSEQFF. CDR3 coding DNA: TGTGCCAACAGCTTGTCTAGTGAGCAGTTCTTC. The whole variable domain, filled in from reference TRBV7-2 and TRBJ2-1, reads GAGVSQSPSNKVTEKGKDVELRCDPISGHTALYWYRQSLGQGLEFLIYFQGNSAPDKSGLPSDRFSAERTGGSVSTLTIQRTQQEDSAVYLCANSLSSEQFFGPGTRLTVL.

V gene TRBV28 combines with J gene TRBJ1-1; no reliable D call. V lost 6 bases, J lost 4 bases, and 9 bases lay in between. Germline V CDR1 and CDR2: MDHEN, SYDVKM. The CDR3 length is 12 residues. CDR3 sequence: CASRRVPTEAFF. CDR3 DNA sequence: TGTGCCAGCAGGAGGGTTCCCACTGAAGCTTTCTTT.

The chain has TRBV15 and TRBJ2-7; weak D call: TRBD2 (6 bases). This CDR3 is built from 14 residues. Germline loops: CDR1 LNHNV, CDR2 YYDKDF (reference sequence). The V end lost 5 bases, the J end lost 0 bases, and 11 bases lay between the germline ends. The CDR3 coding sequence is TGTGCCACCAGCGGAGGAGGGGACTCCTACGAGCAGTACTTC. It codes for CATSGGGDSYEQYF.

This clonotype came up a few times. CDR3 nucleotides: TGCAGTGCTAGAGCTGGGCTGAATCAGCCCCAGCATTTT. Its translation: CSARAGLNQPQHF. The rearrangement uses TRBV20-1 and TRBJ1-5; D not certain. Trimming stripped 1 base from V and 4 bases from J, with 8 bases between. The CDR3 is 13 residues long. Germline V gene sequence: CDR1 DFQATT, CDR2 SNEGSKA (reference sequence).

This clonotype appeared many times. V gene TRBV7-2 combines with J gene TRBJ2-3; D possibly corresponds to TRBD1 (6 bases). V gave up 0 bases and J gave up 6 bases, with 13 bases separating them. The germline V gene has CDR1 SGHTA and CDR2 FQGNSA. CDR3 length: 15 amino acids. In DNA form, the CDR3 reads TGTGCCAGCAGCTTAGCGGGGGACAACTGGGATACGCAGTATTTT. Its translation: CASSLAGDNWDTQYF.

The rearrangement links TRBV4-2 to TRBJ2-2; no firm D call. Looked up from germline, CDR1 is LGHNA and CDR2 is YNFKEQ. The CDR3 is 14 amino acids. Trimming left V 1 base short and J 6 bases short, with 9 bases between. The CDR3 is CASSQVSSPGELFF. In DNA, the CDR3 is TGTGCCAGCAGCCAAGTTTCCAGCCCCGGGGAGCTGTTTTTT.

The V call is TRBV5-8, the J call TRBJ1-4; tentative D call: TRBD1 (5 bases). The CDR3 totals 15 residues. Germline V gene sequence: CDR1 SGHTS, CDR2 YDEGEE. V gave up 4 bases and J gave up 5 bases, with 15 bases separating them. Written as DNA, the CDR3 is TGTGCCAGCAGCCGACCTGGGGGATTAAATGAAAAACTGTTTTTT. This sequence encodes CASSRPGGLNEKLFF.

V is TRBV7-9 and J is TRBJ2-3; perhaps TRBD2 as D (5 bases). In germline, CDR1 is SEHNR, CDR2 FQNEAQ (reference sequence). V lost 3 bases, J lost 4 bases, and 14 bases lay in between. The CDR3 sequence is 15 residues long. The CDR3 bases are TGTGCCAGCAGCTTTTCCGGGAAGAGGGCAGATACGCAGTATTTT. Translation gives CASSFSGKRADTQYF.

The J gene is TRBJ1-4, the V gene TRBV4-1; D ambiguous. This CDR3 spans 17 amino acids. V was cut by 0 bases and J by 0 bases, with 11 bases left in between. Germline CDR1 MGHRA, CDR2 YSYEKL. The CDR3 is CASSQEGAVATNEKLFF. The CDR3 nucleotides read TGCGCCAGCAGCCAAGAAGGAGCAGTTGCAACTAATGAAAAACTGTTTTTT.

The CDR3 region is CASSQDHLAGEQYF. CDR3 nucleotides: TGTGCCAGCAGCCAAGATCACCTAGCGGGGGAGCAGTATTTT. This chain connects TRBV3-1 to TRBJ2-3, with 10 bases aligning to TRBD2. Germline assignment: CDR1 LGHDT and CDR2 YNNKEL (reference sequence). Trimming took 0 bases from V and 11 from J; bases not matched to a gene: 5. The CDR3 has 14 residues.